This TCR beta chain is drawn from a study of blood T cell repertoires in COVID-19. Looking at the study overall: COVID-19 samples from acute and convalescent phases originated in the United States, Italy and Spain. PBMCs, B-cell-depleted T cells, or T cells provided the cDNA or gDNA that made up the material.

The CDR3 sequence is 18 residues long. Trimming took 2 bases from V and 4 from J; bases not matched to a gene: 15. In germline, CDR1 is LGHDT, CDR2 YNNKEL (reference sequence). In the original processing: Cell counts per sample came from amplifying reference gene primers. Clones were read by immunoSEQ multiplex PCR, and TCRdb kept only the in-frame ones, dropping some. From that table come the V and J calls and clone size; the DNA was used to work out D and trimming. The sample shows roughly 140,000 clones, approximately 89% of them seen only once. V gene TRBV3-1 (or the pseudogene TRBV3-2) combines with J gene TRBJ2-5; 8 bases are shared with TRBD1. The sequence was collected from a woman between 45 and 65 years old with acute or convalescent COVID-19. Sequences were obtained from peripheral blood. The CDR3 is CASSQLITLDRAVETQYF. DNA for the CDR3: TGTGCCAGCAGCCAACTTATAACCTTGGACAGGGCGGTAGAGACCCAGTACTTC.